This T cell receptor (beta chain) was captured in a study of shared clonotypes between healthy human individuals. Generated by immunoSEQ multiplex PCR, the TCRdb table keeps only in-frame clones and is missing some. The sample contains some 1 million clones, under 80% of which appear only once. About this clone itself: What it recognizes is unknown.

All donors qualified as healthy HIV-negative adults and had experienced no recent acute infections or vaccinations. A CD45RA-negative memory subset and a CD45RA+ naive subset were separated from the CD4+ cells. Germline CDR1 reads SGHTA; CDR2 reads FQGNSA. Unmatched junction bases numbered 8, after V lost 3 bases and J lost 4 bases. CDR3 length: 15 residues. Study-level results: Sharing across four donors was highest in naive CD4 (around 5%) and lowest in memory CD8 (approximately 0.4%).

The sample taken for sequencing was memory CD4+ T cells sorted from blood. Subset: CD45RA-negative fraction. This TCR was recovered from a man younger than 35 in good health. The V gene is TRBV7-2, the J gene TRBJ2-7, with 8 bases lining up with TRBD2. The CDR3 nucleotides are TGTGCCAGCAGCTTTTTGGCGGGAGGCCGATACGAGCAGTACTTC. It codes for CASSFLAGGRYEQYF.